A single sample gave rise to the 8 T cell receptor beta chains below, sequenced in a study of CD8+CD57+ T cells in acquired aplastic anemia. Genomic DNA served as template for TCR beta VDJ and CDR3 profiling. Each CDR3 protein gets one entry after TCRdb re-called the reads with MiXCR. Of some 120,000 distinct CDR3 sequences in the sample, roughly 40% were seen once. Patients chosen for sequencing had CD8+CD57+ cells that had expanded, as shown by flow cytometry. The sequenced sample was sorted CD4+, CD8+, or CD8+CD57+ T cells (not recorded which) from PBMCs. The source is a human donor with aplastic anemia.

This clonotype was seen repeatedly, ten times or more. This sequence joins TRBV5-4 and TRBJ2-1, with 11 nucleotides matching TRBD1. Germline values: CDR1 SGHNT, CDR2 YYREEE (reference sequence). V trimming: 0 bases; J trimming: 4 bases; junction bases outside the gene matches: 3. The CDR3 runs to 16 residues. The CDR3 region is CASSLEGTGGYNEQFF. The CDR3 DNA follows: TGTGCCAGCAGCTTGGAAGGGACAGGGGGGTACAATGAGCAGTTCTTC.

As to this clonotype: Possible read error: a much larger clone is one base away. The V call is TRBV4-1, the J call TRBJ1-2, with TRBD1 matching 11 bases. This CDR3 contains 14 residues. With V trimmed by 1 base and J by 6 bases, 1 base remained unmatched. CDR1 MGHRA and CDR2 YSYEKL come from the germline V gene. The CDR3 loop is CASSQGDRGDGYTF. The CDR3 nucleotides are TGCGCCAGCAGCCAAGGGGACAGGGGGGATGGCTACACCTTC.

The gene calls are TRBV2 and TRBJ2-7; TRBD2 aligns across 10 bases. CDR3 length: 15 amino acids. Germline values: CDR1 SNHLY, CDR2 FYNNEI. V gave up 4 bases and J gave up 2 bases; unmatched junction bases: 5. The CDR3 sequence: CASSGTSGSAYEQYF. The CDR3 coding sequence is TGTGCCAGCAGTGGGACTAGCGGTTCTGCCTACGAGCAGTACTTC.

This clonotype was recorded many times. CDR3 in amino acids: CASSSSGPSTGELFF. DNA of the CDR3: TGTGCCAGCAGCTCCTCAGGGCCCTCCACCGGGGAGCTGTTTTTT. The chain uses TRBV7-3 and TRBJ2-2; tentative D call: TRBD1 (5 bases). The CDR3 length is 15 residues. Trimming left V 4 bases short and J 4 bases short, with 13 bases between. Germline assignment: CDR1 SGHTA and CDR2 FQGTGA.

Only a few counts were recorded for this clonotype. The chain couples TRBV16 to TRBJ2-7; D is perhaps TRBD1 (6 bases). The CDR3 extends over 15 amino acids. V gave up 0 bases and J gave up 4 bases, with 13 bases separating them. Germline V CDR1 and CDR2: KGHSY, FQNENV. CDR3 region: CASSQSGDRKYEQYF. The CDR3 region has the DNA TGTGCCAGCAGCCAATCCGGAGACAGGAAGTACGAGCAGTACTTC.

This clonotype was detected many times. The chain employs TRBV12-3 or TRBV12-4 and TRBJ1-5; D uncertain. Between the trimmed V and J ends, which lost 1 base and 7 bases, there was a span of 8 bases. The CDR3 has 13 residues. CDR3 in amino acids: CASSLVFQQPQHF. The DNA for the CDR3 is TGTGCCAGCAGTTTAGTATTCCAGCAGCCCCAGCATTTT.

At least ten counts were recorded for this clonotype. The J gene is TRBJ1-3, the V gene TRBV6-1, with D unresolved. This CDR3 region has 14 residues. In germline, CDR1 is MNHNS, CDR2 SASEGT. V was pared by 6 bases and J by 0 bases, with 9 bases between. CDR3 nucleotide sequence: TGTGCCAGCAGGGGCGAGAACTCTGGAAACACCATATATTTT. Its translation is CASRGENSGNTIYF.

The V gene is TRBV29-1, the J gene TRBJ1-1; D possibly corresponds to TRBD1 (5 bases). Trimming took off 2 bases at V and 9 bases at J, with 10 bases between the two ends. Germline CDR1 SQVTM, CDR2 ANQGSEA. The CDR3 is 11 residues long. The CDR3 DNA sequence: TGCAGCGTTGAACTCAGGGAAAAAGCTTTCTTT. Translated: CSVELREKAFF.